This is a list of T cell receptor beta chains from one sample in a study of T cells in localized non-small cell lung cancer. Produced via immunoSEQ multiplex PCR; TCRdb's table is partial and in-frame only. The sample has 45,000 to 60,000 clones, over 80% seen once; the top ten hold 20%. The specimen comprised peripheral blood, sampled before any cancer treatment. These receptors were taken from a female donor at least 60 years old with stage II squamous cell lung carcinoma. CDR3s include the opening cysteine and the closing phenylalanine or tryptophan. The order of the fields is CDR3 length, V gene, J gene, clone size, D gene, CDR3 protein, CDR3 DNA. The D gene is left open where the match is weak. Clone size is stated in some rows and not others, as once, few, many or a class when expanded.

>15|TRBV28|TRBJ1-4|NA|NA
CASNTGGSGNEKLFF
TGTGCCAGCAATACCGGGGGGTCCGGGAATGAAAAACTGTTTTTT
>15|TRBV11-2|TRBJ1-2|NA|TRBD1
CASSPTGGTNYGYTF
TGTGCCAGCAGTCCGACAGGGGGCACTAACTATGGCTACACCTTC
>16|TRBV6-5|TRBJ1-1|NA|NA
CASSYRSRHSHTEAFF
TGTGCCAGCAGTTACCGGTCCAGACACTCCCATACTGAAGCTTTCTTT
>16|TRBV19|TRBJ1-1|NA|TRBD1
CASSSGRDRGRREAFF
TGTGCCAGTAGTTCGGGAAGAGACAGGGGGCGCCGAGAAGCTTTCTTT
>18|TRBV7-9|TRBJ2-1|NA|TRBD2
CASSTTALAGGQYNEQFF
TGTGCCAGCAGTACCACCGCACTAGCGGGGGGGCAATACAATGAGCAGTTCTTC
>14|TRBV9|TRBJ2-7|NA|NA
CASSVEEANYEQYF
TGTGCCAGCAGCGTAGAAGAAGCGAACTACGAGCAGTACTTC
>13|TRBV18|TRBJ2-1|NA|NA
CASSPTVYNEQFF
TGTGCCAGCTCACCGACAGTTTACAATGAGCAGTTCTTC
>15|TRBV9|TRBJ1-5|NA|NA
CASSVLQGGQSAQHF
TGTGCCAGCAGCGTATTGCAAGGGGGGCAATCAGCCCAGCATTTT
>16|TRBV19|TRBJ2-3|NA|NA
CASSPSGGRGTDTQYF
TGTGCCAGTAGTCCCTCCGGGGGCCGGGGAACAGATACGCAGTATTTT
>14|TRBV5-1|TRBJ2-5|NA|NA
CASSGDGATKTQYF
TGCGCCAGCAGCGGGGACGGGGCAACGAAGACCCAGTACTTC
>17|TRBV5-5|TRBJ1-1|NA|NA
CASSRTINLSGNTEAFF
TGTGCCAGCAGCCGGACCATTAATTTGTCGGGTAACACTGAAGCTTTCTTT
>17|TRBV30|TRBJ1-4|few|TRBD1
CAWSGQGVPLANEKLFF
TGTGCCTGGAGTGGGCAGGGGGTTCCCCTCGCTAATGAAAAACTGTTTTTT
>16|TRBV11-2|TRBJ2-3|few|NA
CASSPFFTGYTDTQYF
TGTGCCAGCAGCCCATTTTTTACAGGCTACACAGATACGCAGTATTTT
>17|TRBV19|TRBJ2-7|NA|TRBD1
CASSGPGQWRVSYEQYF
TGTGCCAGTAGTGGGCCGGGACAGTGGAGAGTCTCCTACGAGCAGTACTTC
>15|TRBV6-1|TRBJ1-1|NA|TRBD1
CASRSAGQLNTEAFF
TGTGCCAGCAGATCCGCGGGACAGCTGAACACTGAAGCTTTCTTT
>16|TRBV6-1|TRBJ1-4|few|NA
CASSEAAGAGQEKLFF
TGTGCCAGCAGTGAAGCGGCCGGGGCTGGCCAAGAAAAACTGTTTTTT
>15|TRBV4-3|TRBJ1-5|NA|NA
CASSQDPAGEQPQHF
TGCGCCAGCAGCCAAGATCCGGCTGGGGAGCAGCCCCAGCATTTT
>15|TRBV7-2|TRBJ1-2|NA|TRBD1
CASSPGGTGPFGYTF
TGTGCCAGCAGCCCAGGGGGGACAGGGCCCTTTGGCTACACCTTC
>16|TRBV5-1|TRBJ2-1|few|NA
CASSRWAGASNNEQFF
TGCGCCAGTTCCCGGTGGGCGGGGGCGTCTAACAATGAGCAGTTCTTC
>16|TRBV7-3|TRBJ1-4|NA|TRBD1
CASSATGGRTNEKLFF
TGTGCCAGCAGCGCCACAGGGGGCAGGACTAATGAAAAACTGTTTTTT
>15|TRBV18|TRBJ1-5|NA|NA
CASSRGRETNQPQHF
TGTGCCAGCTCTCGGGGACGGGAAACTAATCAGCCCCAGCATTTT
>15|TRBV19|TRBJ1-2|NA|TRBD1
CASSDRGAGLDGYTF
TGTGCCAGTAGCGACAGGGGGGCAGGGTTGGATGGCTACACCTTC
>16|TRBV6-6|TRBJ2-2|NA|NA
CASSSLDSIPTGELFF
TGTGCCAGCAGTTCCTTGGACAGTATCCCAACCGGGGAGCTGTTTTTT
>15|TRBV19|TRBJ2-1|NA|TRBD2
CASSIGRGDRNEQFF
TGTGCCAGTAGTATAGGGCGGGGGGATCGGAATGAGCAGTTCTTC
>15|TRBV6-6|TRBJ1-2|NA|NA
CASSSRQQVNYGYTF
TGTGCCAGCAGTTCCAGACAGCAAGTTAACTATGGCTACACCTTC
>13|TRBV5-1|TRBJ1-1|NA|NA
CASSLDWGGGAFF
TGCGCCAGCAGCTTGGATTGGGGCGGCGGAGCTTTCTTT
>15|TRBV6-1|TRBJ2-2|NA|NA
CASSARSGNTGELFF
TGTGCCAGCAGTGCCCGCAGCGGGAACACCGGGGAGCTGTTTTTT
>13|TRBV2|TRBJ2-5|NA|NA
CASSVSFGETQYF
TGTGCCAGCAGTGTCAGCTTCGGGGAGACCCAGTACTTC
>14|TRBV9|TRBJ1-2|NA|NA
CASSVQGWHYGYTF
TGTGCCAGCAGCGTACAGGGGTGGCACTATGGCTACACCTTC
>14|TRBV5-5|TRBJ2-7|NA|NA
CASSPTGLLGEQYF
TGTGCCAGCAGCCCGACAGGTCTACTAGGCGAGCAGTACTTC
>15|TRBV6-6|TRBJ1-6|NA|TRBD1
CASSYSRQGNSPLHF
TGTGCCAGCAGTTACTCGCGACAGGGGAATTCACCCCTCCACTTT
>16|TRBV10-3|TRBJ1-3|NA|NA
CAISGGARFSGNTIYF
TGTGCCATCAGTGGGGGGGCCAGGTTCTCTGGAAACACCATATATTTT
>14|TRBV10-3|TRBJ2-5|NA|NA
CAISEGGGVETQYF
TGTGCCATCAGTGAGGGTGGGGGAGTCGAGACCCAGTACTTC
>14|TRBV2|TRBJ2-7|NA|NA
CASSFRDTSYEQYF
TGTGCCAGCAGTTTCCGGGACACCTCCTACGAGCAGTACTTC
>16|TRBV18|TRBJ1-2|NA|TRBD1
CASSPPRTGPLYGYTF
TGTGCCAGCTCACCACCCCGGACAGGCCCCCTGTATGGCTACACCTTC
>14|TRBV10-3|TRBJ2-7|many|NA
CAISESQDLGEQYF
TGTGCCATCAGTGAGTCGCAGGACCTGGGGGAGCAGTACTTC